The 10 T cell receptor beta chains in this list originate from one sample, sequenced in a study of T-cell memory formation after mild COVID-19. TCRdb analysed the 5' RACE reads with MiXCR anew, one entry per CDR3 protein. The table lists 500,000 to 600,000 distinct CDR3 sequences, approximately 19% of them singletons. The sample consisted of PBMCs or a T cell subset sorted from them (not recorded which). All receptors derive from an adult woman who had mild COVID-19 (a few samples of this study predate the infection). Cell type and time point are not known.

The CDR3 is CASSGGRRDGYTF. The CDR3 nucleotides read TGTGCCAGCAGCGGGGGACGGAGGGACGGCTACACCTTC. V and J are TRBV5-5 and TRBJ1-2; D might be TRBD1 (5 bases). The CDR3 consists of 13 residues. Germline-derived CDR1 and CDR2 are SGHKS and YYEKEE (reference sequence). Trimming cost V 4 bases and J 8 bases, with 15 bases left between them.

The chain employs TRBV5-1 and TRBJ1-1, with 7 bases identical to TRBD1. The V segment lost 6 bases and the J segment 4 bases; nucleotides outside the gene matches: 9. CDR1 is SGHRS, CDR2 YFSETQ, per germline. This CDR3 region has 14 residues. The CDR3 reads CASTELQGRTEAFF. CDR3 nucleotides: TGCGCCAGCACCGAGTTACAGGGGCGCACTGAAGCTTTCTTT.

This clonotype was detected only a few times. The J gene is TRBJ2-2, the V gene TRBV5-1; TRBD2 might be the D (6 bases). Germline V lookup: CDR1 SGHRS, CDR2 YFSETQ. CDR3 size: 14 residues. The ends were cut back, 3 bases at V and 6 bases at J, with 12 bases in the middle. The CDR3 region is CASSSWSGAGELFF. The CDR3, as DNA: TGCGCCAGCAGCTCCTGGTCGGGGGCCGGGGAGCTGTTTTTT.

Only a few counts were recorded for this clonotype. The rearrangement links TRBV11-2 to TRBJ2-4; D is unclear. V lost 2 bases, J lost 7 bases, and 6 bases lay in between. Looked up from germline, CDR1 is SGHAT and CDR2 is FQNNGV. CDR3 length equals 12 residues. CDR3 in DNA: TGTGCCAGCAGCTTAAATGGGAACATTCAGTACTTC. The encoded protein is CASSLNGNIQYF. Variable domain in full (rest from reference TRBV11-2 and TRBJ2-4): EAGVAQSPRYKIIEKRQSVAFWCNPISGHATLYWYQQILGQGPKLLIQFQNNGVVDDSQLPKDRFSAERLKGVDSTLKIQPAKLEDSAVYLCASSLNGNIQYFGAGTRLSVL.

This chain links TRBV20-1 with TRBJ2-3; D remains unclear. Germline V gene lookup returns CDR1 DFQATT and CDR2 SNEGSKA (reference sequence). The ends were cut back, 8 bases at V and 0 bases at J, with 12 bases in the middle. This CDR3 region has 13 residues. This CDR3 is CSPRATSTDTQYF. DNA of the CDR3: TGCAGTCCTCGGGCCACTAGCACAGATACGCAGTATTTT.

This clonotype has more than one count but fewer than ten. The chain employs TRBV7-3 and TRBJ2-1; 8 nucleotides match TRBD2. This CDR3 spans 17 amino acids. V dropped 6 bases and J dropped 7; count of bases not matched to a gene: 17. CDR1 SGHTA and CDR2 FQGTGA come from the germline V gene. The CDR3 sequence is CASSEGRTSGSQNEQFF. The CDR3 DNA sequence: TGTGCCAGCAGTGAGGGGAGAACCAGCGGGAGTCAAAATGAGCAGTTCTTC. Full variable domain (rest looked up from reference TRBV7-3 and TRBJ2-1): GAGVSQTPSNKVTEKGKYVELRCDPISGHTALYWYRQSLGQGPEFLIYFQGTGAADDSGLPNDRFFAVRPEGSVSTLKIQRTERGDSAVYLCASSEGRTSGSQNEQFFGPGTRLTVL.

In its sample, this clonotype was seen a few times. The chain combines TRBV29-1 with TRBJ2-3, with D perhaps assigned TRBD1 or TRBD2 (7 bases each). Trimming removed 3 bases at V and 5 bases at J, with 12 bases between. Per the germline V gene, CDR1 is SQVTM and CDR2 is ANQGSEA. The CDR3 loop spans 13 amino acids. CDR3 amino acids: CSVDFRGGDTQYF. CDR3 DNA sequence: TGCAGCGTTGATTTCAGGGGGGGAGATACGCAGTATTTT.

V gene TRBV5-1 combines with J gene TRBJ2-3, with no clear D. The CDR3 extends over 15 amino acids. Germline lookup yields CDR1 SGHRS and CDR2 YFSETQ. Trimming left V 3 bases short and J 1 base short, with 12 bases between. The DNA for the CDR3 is TGCGCCAGCAGCTCCAACCAGGACGGCACAGATACGCAGTATTTT. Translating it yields CASSSNQDGTDTQYF.

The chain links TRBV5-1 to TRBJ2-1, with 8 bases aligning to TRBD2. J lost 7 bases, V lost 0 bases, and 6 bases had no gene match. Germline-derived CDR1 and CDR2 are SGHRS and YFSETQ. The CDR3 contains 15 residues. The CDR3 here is CASSLGASGFNEQFF. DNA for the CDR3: TGCGCCAGCAGCTTGGGAGCTAGCGGGTTTAATGAGCAGTTCTTC.

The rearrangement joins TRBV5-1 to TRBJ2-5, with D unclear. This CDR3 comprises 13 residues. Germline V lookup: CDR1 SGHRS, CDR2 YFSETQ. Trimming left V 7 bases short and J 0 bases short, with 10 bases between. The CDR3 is CASRLGNQETQYF. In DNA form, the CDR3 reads TGCGCCAGCCGTCTGGGAAACCAAGAGACCCAGTACTTC.